The 26 T cell receptor beta chains in this list originate from one sample, sequenced in a study of lymphopenia after photon versus proton radiotherapy. The assay was immunoSEQ multiplex PCR, and TCRdb's table has in-frame clones only and misses some. The sample carries about 25,000 clones, around 86% recorded once. This specimen consisted of peripheral blood, obtained from a patient treated with photon-based radiotherapy. The receptors were gathered from a woman between 45 and 65 years old with pancreatic cancer.

The rearrangement uses TRBV6-1 and TRBJ1-5, with TRBD1 identical over 9 bases. Germline V gives CDR1 MNHNS, CDR2 SASEGT. V shed 2 bases, J shed 11 bases, and the junction held 10 bases outside the gene matches. The CDR3 has 15 residues. CDR3 in amino acids: CASSEWDRATYTQHF. The DNA of the CDR3 is TGTGCCAGCAGTGAATGGGACAGGGCCACATATACCCAGCATTTT.

The genes are TRBV27 and TRBJ2-7; 8 nucleotides agree with TRBD1. The V gene end was trimmed by 5 bases and the J gene end by 4 bases; junction bases not matched to a gene: 4. The CDR3 covers 13 residues. Germline V gene lookup returns CDR1 MNHEY and CDR2 SMNVEV (reference sequence). CDR3 in amino acids: CASSMGQEYEQYF. The CDR3 DNA reads as TGTGCCAGCAGTATGGGACAGGAATACGAGCAGTACTTC.

V usage is TRBV7-9 and J usage is TRBJ2-2, with 8 positions matching TRBD1. Losses at the gene ends were 5 bases for V and 5 bases for J; bases not matched to a gene: 7. The CDR3 consists of 15 residues. Germline V CDR1 and CDR2: SEHNR, FQNEAQ (reference sequence). CDR3 DNA sequence: TGTGCCAGCAGCCCAAGGACAGGGATTACCGGGGAGCTGTTTTTT. It is translated as CASSPRTGITGELFF.

The genes are TRBV11-2 and TRBJ1-4, with 7 bases matching TRBD1. CDR3 length: 14 amino acids. CDR1 SGHAT and CDR2 FQNNGV come from the germline V gene. The junction had 4 bases not matched to a gene; V was cut back by 5 bases and J by 4 bases. CDR3 residues: CASSTDRVNEKLFF. The CDR3 DNA follows: TGTGCCAGCAGCACCGACAGGGTTAATGAAAAACTGTTTTTT.

The V call is TRBV19, the J call TRBJ2-6, with D perhaps given as TRBD1 or TRBD2 (6 bases each). This CDR3 contains 19 residues. The germline V and J ends were trimmed by 5 bases and 2 bases, with 22 bases remaining between them. Germline V gives CDR1 LNHDA, CDR2 SQIVND (reference sequence). This CDR3 reads CASSPSPQGPGAGANVLTF. DNA for the CDR3: TGTGCCAGTAGTCCTAGTCCACAGGGTCCGGGGGCTGGGGCCAACGTCCTGACTTTC. The entire variable domain, with the rest obtained from reference TRBV19 and TRBJ2-6, is as follows: DGGITQSPKYLFRKEGQNVTLSCEQNLNHDAMYWYRQDPGQGLRLIYYSQIVNDFQKGDIAEGYSVSREKKESFPLTVTSAQKNPTAFYLCASSPSPQGPGAGANVLTFGAGSRLTVL.

This sequence joins TRBV19 and TRBJ2-5; no reliable D call. V lost 3 bases and J lost 1, with 0 bases in between. Germline V gives CDR1 LNHDA, CDR2 SQIVND (reference sequence). This CDR3 has 11 amino acids. CDR3 in DNA: TGTGCCAGTAGTATCCAAGAGACCCAGTACTTC. This encodes CASSIQETQYF.

The rearrangement links TRBV28 to TRBJ1-2; D might be TRBD1 (6 bases). The germline V gene has CDR1 MDHEN and CDR2 SYDVKM. V was shortened by 9 bases and J by 12 bases, with 14 bases between the two germline ends. CDR3 length: 10 residues. The CDR3 loop is CASDRGPHTF. CDR3 bases: TGTGCCAGTGATCGGGGGCCCCACACCTTC.

The CDR3 nucleotides read TGCGCCAGCAGCCAAGATCCCCCTGGCGGGAGTAGGGCCTACGAGCAGTACTTC. It translates to CASSQDPPGGSRAYEQYF. The chain uses TRBV4-3 and TRBJ2-7; 7 bases fit TRBD2. The V and J ends lost 0 bases and 2 bases, in that order; junction bases with no gene match: 13. CDR3 length: 18 residues. CDR1 is LGHNA, CDR2 YSLEER, per germline.

The CDR3 here is CASSGAGGSLVGYNEQFF. Written as DNA, the CDR3 is TGTGCCAGCAGTGGGGCGGGAGGGAGTCTAGTGGGGTACAATGAGCAGTTCTTC. The J gene is TRBJ2-1, the V gene TRBV6-1; TRBD2 matches at 9 bases. Per the germline V gene, CDR1 is MNHNS and CDR2 is SASEGT. The CDR3 has 18 residues. V dropped 4 bases and J dropped 4; count of bases not matched to a gene: 14.

V is TRBV27 and J is TRBJ2-6; possibly TRBD1 for D (5 bases). Germline V gene lookup returns CDR1 MNHEY and CDR2 SMNVEV (reference sequence). V was clipped by 8 bases and J by 3 bases, with 11 bases between them. CDR3 size: 14 residues. CDR3 nucleotide sequence: TGTGCCAGCTTGGACAACGATGGGGCCAACGTCCTGACTTTC. Translated, it gives CASLDNDGANVLTF.

The chain carries TRBV4-1 and TRBJ2-5, with unresolved D. Germline loops: CDR1 MGHRA, CDR2 YSYEKL. The germline V and J ends were trimmed by 0 bases and 3 bases, with 11 bases remaining between them. The CDR3 loop spans 15 amino acids. The CDR3 sequence: CASSQDGQAEETQYF. DNA of the CDR3: TGCGCCAGCAGCCAAGATGGGCAGGCCGAAGAGACCCAGTACTTC.

V gene TRBV7-9 combines with J gene TRBJ2-7; 7 positions agree with TRBD1. The CDR3 runs 14 residues. Germline V CDR1 and CDR2: SEHNR, FQNEAQ (reference sequence). Unmatched junction bases numbered 5, after V lost 3 bases and J lost 3 bases. The chain's CDR3 is CASSFGTAYYEQYF. The CDR3, as DNA: TGTGCCAGCAGCTTCGGGACAGCTTACTACGAGCAGTACTTC.

The gene calls are TRBV19 and TRBJ1-5; D call uncertain. Trimming took 7 bases from V and 6 from J, leaving 13 bases between them. Germline V gene lookup returns CDR1 LNHDA and CDR2 SQIVND (reference sequence). There are 13 residues in the CDR3. CDR3 in amino acids: CASTPRVFQPQHF. The CDR3 nucleotides read TGTGCCAGTACCCCAAGGGTGTTTCAGCCCCAGCATTTT.

The chain has TRBV18 and TRBJ2-5; no clear D. In germline, CDR1 is KGHSH, CDR2 LQKENI. The CDR3 loop spans 13 amino acids. V shed 3 bases and J shed 0 bases, with 5 bases lying between them. The CDR3 nucleotides are TGTGCCAGCTCACCGAAGTACCAAGAGACCCAGTACTTC. Translation: CASSPKYQETQYF.

A few counts support this clone. V is TRBV18 and J is TRBJ2-2; 8 nucleotides line up with TRBD1. Germline CDR1 reads KGHSH; CDR2 reads LQKENI. The CDR3 is made up of 14 amino acids. The trim removed 2 bases at V and 4 bases at J, leaving 0 bases unmatched. CDR3 region: CASSPGQGTGELFF. DNA for the CDR3: TGTGCCAGCTCACCAGGACAGGGCACCGGGGAGCTGTTTTTT.

The chain carries TRBV11-2 and TRBJ2-1; 7 positions match TRBD2. The germline V gene has CDR1 SGHAT and CDR2 FQNNGV. V shed 5 bases, J shed 0 bases, and the junction held 10 bases outside the gene matches. The CDR3 runs 17 residues. The CDR3 DNA reads TGTGCCAGCAGCCCCGCGACTAGCAGGAGCTCCTACAATGAGCAGTTCTTC. Amino acids: CASSPATSRSSYNEQFF.

On this clone: The same CDR3 is also encoded by other DNA sequences in this sample. The chain links TRBV6-1 to TRBJ2-7; 7 bases line up with TRBD1. Per the germline V gene, CDR1 is MNHNS and CDR2 is SASEGT. The CDR3 is made up of 14 amino acids. The V and J ends lost 4 bases and 0 bases, in that order; junction bases with no gene match: 3. This chain's CDR3 is CASSGRGSSYEQYF. DNA for the CDR3: TGTGCCAGCAGTGGCAGGGGGAGCTCCTACGAGCAGTACTTC.

The rearrangement links TRBV29-1 to TRBJ2-1, with TRBD2 identical over 13 bases. Trimming at V came to 4 bases and at J to 1 base, leaving 4 bases not matched to a gene. Germline V gene data show CDR1 as SQVTM and CDR2 as ANQGSEA. This CDR3 is 16 amino acids long. CDR3 region: CSVVGGLAGSYNEQFF. Here the CDR3 DNA reads TGCAGCGTTGTGGGGGGACTAGCGGGATCCTACAATGAGCAGTTCTTC.

This chain uses TRBV6-1 with TRBJ2-7; 8 nucleotides line up with TRBD2. The germline V gene encodes CDR1 MNHNS and CDR2 SASEGT. The ends lost 7 bases at V and 2 bases at J; junction bases unmatched: 4. The CDR3 runs to 13 residues. CDR3 DNA: TGTGCCAGCAACTCGGGAGGGGCCTACGAGCAGTACTTC. As protein: CASNSGGAYEQYF.

The CDR3 DNA reads as TGTGCCAGCAGTTTTGCCTCTAACACCGGGGAGCTGTTTTTT. Protein: CASSFASNTGELFF. This chain connects TRBV27 to TRBJ2-2; D not certain. With 3 bases removed from V and 2 bases from J, the gap between germline ends came to 7 bases. Germline CDR1 and CDR2: MNHEY and SMNVEV (reference sequence). This CDR3 is built from 14 residues.

The CDR3 sequence: CASSQDGLVADEQYF. The CDR3 DNA reads TGTGCCAGCAGCCAAGATGGGCTAGTGGCCGACGAGCAGTACTTC. The chain links TRBV14 to TRBJ2-7, with D uncertain. This CDR3 region has 15 residues. Trimming pared 0 bases from V and 5 bases from J, leaving 14 bases between. The germline V gene has CDR1 SGHDN and CDR2 FVKESK.

This clone came up a few times. CDR3 loop: CSVGEAGGNQPQHF. The CDR3 DNA follows: TGCAGCGTTGGGGAGGCAGGGGGCAATCAGCCCCAGCATTTT. The chain links TRBV29-1 to TRBJ1-5, with D possibly TRBD1 on 6 matching bases. Trimming left V 4 bases short and J 2 bases short, with 12 bases between. CDR3 size: 14 residues. CDR1 and CDR2 (germline): SQVTM, ANQGSEA.

This chain joins TRBV6-1 and TRBJ1-4; D is unresolved. The CDR3 totals 15 residues. The V gene lost 7 bases and the J gene lost 0 bases, with 12 bases spanning the gap. The V gene's germline CDR1 is MNHNS and CDR2 SASEGT. The CDR3 region has the DNA TGTGCCAGCACGTCTGGTCCCGCAACTAATGAAAAACTGTTTTTT. This translates into CASTSGPATNEKLFF.

The V gene is TRBV10-1, the J gene TRBJ2-7; 7 positions match TRBD1. There are 12 residues in the CDR3. Germline V lookup: CDR1 WNHNN, CDR2 SYGVQD (reference sequence). Trimming removed 8 bases from V and 0 bases from J; junction bases left unmatched: 1. The CDR3 is CASGDSSYEQYF. For the CDR3, the DNA is TGCGCCAGCGGGGACAGCTCCTACGAGCAGTACTTC.

The V and J genes are TRBV6-5 and TRBJ2-7, with D possibly being TRBD1 (6 bases). This CDR3 is 15 amino acids long. Germline assignment: CDR1 MNHEY and CDR2 SVGAGI. The V and J ends lost 2 bases and 4 bases respectively, with 15 bases between them. CDR3 sequence: CASSYSSGDGYEQYF. In DNA form, the CDR3 reads TGTGCCAGCAGTTACAGTTCAGGGGATGGGTACGAGCAGTACTTC.

The chain has TRBV9 and TRBJ1-2; TRBD1 matches 11 bases. The CDR3 has 16 amino acids. Germline V CDR1 and CDR2: SGDLS, YYNGEE. Germline trimming cut 3 bases from V and 8 bases from J; bases unmatched to any gene: 12. CDR3 nucleotides: TGTGCCAGCAGCGCCCTTCCGGGACAGGGGGTTAGAGGCTACACCTTC. Amino acids: CASSALPGQGVRGYTF. The full variable domain, its missing parts supplied by reference TRBV9 and TRBJ1-2, is DSGVTQTPKHLITATGQRVTLRCSPRSGDLSVYWYQQSLDQGLQFLIQYYNGEERAKGNILERFSAQQFPDLHSELNLSSLELGDSALYFCASSALPGQGVRGYTFGSGTRLTVV.